This TCR beta chain came from a study of neurological immune-mediated disorders. General study points: Expansion of TCR clones was greatest in HTLV-1-associated myelopathy and smallest in multiple sclerosis, where it fell below that of healthy controls.

Germline CDR1 SNHLY, CDR2 FYNNEI. The CDR3 runs to 14 residues. V was clipped by 6 bases and J by 2 bases, with 12 bases between them. 2 million PBMCs stored at -80 C were the source of the unsorted libraries. MiXCR, run by TCRdb on the 5' RACE reads, gives a single entry per CDR3 protein. This table has around 64,000 distinct CDR3 sequences, 3.2% appearing once. This clonotype was detected many times. Its antigen is not identified. The J gene is TRBJ2-3, the V gene TRBV2; D is ambiguous. This receptor was taken from a woman aged 45-65 years with multiple sclerosis. The sample taken for sequencing was PBMCs. CDR3 DNA sequence: TGTGCCAGCAGCCTCACGACGTACACAGATACGCAGTATTTT. It translates to CASSLTTYTDTQYF.